A selection of T cell receptor beta chains follows, all from one sample in a study of technical replicates of blood from several donors. Profiling relied on immunoSEQ multiplex PCR, and the TCRdb table lists in-frame clones only, not all of them. The sample records under 90,000 clones, around 94% being singletons. The sequenced sample was T cells isolated from PBMCs. These receptors were obtained from a human donor in good health. Each CDR3 is given with its conserved first and last residue. D genes are given only for firm matches. Clone size is given for some rows only: seen once, a few or many times, or a class if the clone is expanded.

abundance | j_gene | d_gene | v_gene | CDR3nt | CDR3aa
. | TRBJ1-2 | . | TRBV4-1 | TGCGCCAGCAGCCCCCTCGGACTTATCGGCTACACCTTC | CASSPLGLIGYTF
. | TRBJ2-4 | . | TRBV4-2 | TGTGCCAGCAGCCAAGATTTTGCCCCCCGGAAAAACATTCAGTACTTC | CASSQDFAPRKNIQYF
. | TRBJ2-5 | . | TRBV11-2 | TGTGCCAGCAGCTTAGCGCGGGAGACCCAGTACTTC | CASSLARETQYF
. | TRBJ2-7 | TRBD1 | TRBV19 | TGTGCCAGTAGTTCCGACAGGGCCTACGAGCAGTACTTC | CASSSDRAYEQYF
. | TRBJ2-7 | . | TRBV1 | TGCACCAGCAGCCCACAACGTGGCTACGGGGGGCGTGAGCAGTACTTC | CTSSPQRGYGGREQYF
. | TRBJ2-7 | TRBD2 | TRBV11-2 | TGTGCCAGCAGCTTAGTAGCGGGAGGGCCGTCCTACGAGCAGTACTTC | CASSLVAGGPSYEQYF
. | TRBJ2-3 | . | TRBV11-2 | TGTGCCAGCAGCACCTACAGGGGCCGGGAGTCCACAGATACGCAGTATTTT | CASSTYRGRESTDTQYF
once | TRBJ1-1 | . | TRBV2 | TGTGCCAGCACTACGCAGGAGGTGAACACTGAAGCTTTCTTT | CASTTQEVNTEAFF
. | TRBJ2-3 | . | TRBV30 | TGTGCCTGGGCCCGGCGCGGGGGCACAGATACGCAGTATTTT | CAWARRGGTDTQYF
. | TRBJ2-7 | TRBD2 | TRBV7-2 | TGTGCCAGCAGCTTAGTAGCGGGAGGGCGGGGCGAGCAGTACTTC | CASSLVAGGRGEQYF
. | TRBJ2-3 | . | TRBV29-1 | TGCAGCGTTGTCTGGCGGTTACACACAGATACGCAGTATTTT | CSVVWRLHTDTQYF
once | TRBJ2-3 | TRBD1 | TRBV2 | TGTGCCCGCACCAGGGGGTCAGATACGCAGTATTTT | CARTRGSDTQYF
once | TRBJ2-3 | TRBD2 | TRBV19 | TGTGCCAGTAGTATAGATTCTCCGGGACTAGCAGGAGATACGCAGTATTTT | CASSIDSPGLAGDTQYF
. | TRBJ1-2 | . | TRBV5-1 | TGCGCCAGCAGCTTCCATGGGACTACTAACTATGGCTACACCTTC | CASSFHGTTNYGYTF
. | TRBJ2-3 | TRBD1 | TRBV13 | TGTGCCAGCAGCTTAAGAACGGACAGGGTCGTCACAGATACGCAGTATTTT | CASSLRTDRVVTDTQYF
. | TRBJ2-7 | TRBD1 | TRBV11-2 | TGTGCCAGCAGCTTAACAGGACAGGGTGCCTACGAGCAGTACTTC | CASSLTGQGAYEQYF
. | TRBJ2-7 | TRBD1 | TRBV15 | TGTGCCACCAGCACTCCGACAGGGTCCTACGAGCAGTACTTC | CATSTPTGSYEQYF
. | TRBJ2-3 | TRBD2 | TRBV6-1 | TGTGCCAGCAGTGAACTAGCGGGAAGCACAGATACGCAGTATTTT | CASSELAGSTDTQYF
. | TRBJ1-1 | . | TRBV19 | TGTGCCAGTAGTATTTCGGACACTGAAGCTTTCTTT | CASSISDTEAFF
. | TRBJ2-1 | TRBD2 | TRBV9 | TGTGCCAGCAGCCCCCGCCCGACTAGCGGCGAGCAGTTCTTC | CASSPRPTSGEQFF
. | TRBJ2-3 | TRBD2 | TRBV5-6 | TGTGCCAGCAGCTTGGTTGATATGGCGGGAGGGCCCGCGGATACGCAGTATTTT | CASSLVDMAGGPADTQYF
. | TRBJ2-1 | TRBD2 | TRBV7-6 | TGTGCCAGCAGCTTAGGGGTAGCGGGATCCTACAATGAGCAGTTCTTC | CASSLGVAGSYNEQFF
. | TRBJ2-1 | TRBD2 | TRBV10-3 | TGTGCCATCAGGGGGACTAGCGGTTACAATGAGCAGTTCTTC | CAIRGTSGYNEQFF
. | TRBJ1-2 | . | TRBV28 | TGTGCCAGCACCTCGGACTTATACTATGGCTACACCTTC | CASTSDLYYGYTF
. | TRBJ1-4 | . | TRBV7-9 | TGTGCCAGCAGCTTACCGACTGCAACTAATGAAAAACTGTTTTTT | CASSLPTATNEKLFF
. | TRBJ1-1 | . | TRBV2 | TGTGCCAGCAGTGTTGGGGAGGGTACTGAAGCTTTCTTT | CASSVGEGTEAFF
once | TRBJ1-4 | . | TRBV5-6 | TGTGCCAGCAGCCCACGAGTCGGAGGCACAACTAATGAAAAACTGTTTTTT | CASSPRVGGTTNEKLFF
. | TRBJ2-7 | TRBD2 | TRBV27 | TGTGCCAGCAGAATACTAGCGGGAAGCTCCTACGAGCAGTACTTC | CASRILAGSSYEQYF
once | TRBJ1-5 | . | TRBV30 | TGTGCCTGGAGGGAGGGGAACAATCAGCCCCAGCATTTT | CAWREGNNQPQHF
. | TRBJ2-1 | TRBD2 | TRBV6-6 | TGTGCCAGCATCTCTTTTAGCGGGCGTCTTAATGAGCAGTTCTTC | CASISFSGRLNEQFF
. | TRBJ1-2 | TRBD1 | TRBV4-1 | TGCGCCAGCAGCCAGGGTCGGGACAGGGGGCGCCGGGGCTACACCTTC | CASSQGRDRGRRGYTF
. | TRBJ2-5 | . | TRBV4-1 | TGCGCCAGCAGCCAAGATGGAGAACAAGAGACCCAGTACTTC | CASSQDGEQETQYF
. | TRBJ2-5 | TRBD2 | TRBV7-7 | TGTGCCAGCAGCCCGGTCCCGGGACTAGCGGGTTTAGAGACCCAGTACTTC | CASSPVPGLAGLETQYF
. | TRBJ2-1 | TRBD2 | TRBV25-1 | TGTGCCAGCAGTGCCACAGCGGGGGCATTCCATGAGCAGTTCTTC | CASSATAGAFHEQFF
. | TRBJ2-7 | TRBD2 | TRBV29-1 | TGCAGCGTTTCGAATAGCGGGAGGGCTGCCGAGCAGTACTTC | CSVSNSGRAAEQYF
. | TRBJ2-7 | . | TRBV5-5 | TGTGCCAGCAGCTTGGGTCACAGGGTTAACGAGCAGTACTTC | CASSLGHRVNEQYF
once | TRBJ2-1 | TRBD1 | TRBV10-3 | TGTGCCAGAAAGGGCGACAGGGGTACTGAGCAGTTCTTC | CARKGDRGTEQFF
. | TRBJ2-5 | . | TRBV4-1 | TGCGCCAGCGGCTACCAAGAGACCCAGTACTTC | CASGYQETQYF